The rows below give T cell receptor beta chains drawn from one sample of a study of identifying expanded T cells in peripheral blood. TCRdb keeps only in-frame clones here, not all; method: immunoSEQ multiplex PCR. The sample carries approximately 91,000 clones, 88% recorded once. The specimen was blood. The receptors originated from a person aged 18 to 70 in good health. The CDR3 runs from the conserved cysteine through the conserved F or W.

>TRBJ2-5|TRBV7-6
CASSFGAGETQYF
>TRBJ2-6|TRBV28
CASSPAGTPGSGANVLTF
>TRBJ1-1|TRBV7-2
CASSLLPGDEAFF
>TRBJ2-7|TRBV6-6
CASRLGQGYEQYF
>TRBJ1-2|TRBV5-1
CASSLGLGRGYTF
>TRBJ2-1|TRBV4-3
CASSLNEQFF
>TRBJ1-5|TRBV19
CASSTPGQGQPQHF
>TRBJ1-1|TRBV19
CASSIGGQNTEAFF
>TRBJ2-1|TRBV13
CASSFRSSVGYNEQFF
>TRBJ1-5|TRBV28
CASMLQRQGEGQPQHF
>TRBJ2-1|TRBV6-4
CASSDSTSGSNEQFF
>TRBJ1-5|TRBV28
CASSVINQPQHF
>TRBJ2-1|TRBV6-5
CASSPTSGSGGEQFF
>TRBJ1-4|TRBV4-2
CASSGTFRANEKLFF
>TRBJ2-2|TRBV2
CASSPIGLASNTGELFF
>TRBJ2-2|TRBV27
CASSVRGQGAANTGELFF
>TRBJ1-1|TRBV19
CASSSMTGPSEAFF
>TRBJ2-3|TRBV5-1
CASSLVAVTDTQYF
>TRBJ2-2|TRBV2
CASSADNFPGELFF
>TRBJ2-1|TRBV5-1
CASSSTRPSGRAYNEQFF
>TRBJ2-7|TRBV27
CASSFGDRTYEQYF
>TRBJ2-3|TRBV6-4
CASSERDTDTQYF